The 27 T cell receptor beta chains below come from one sample, sequenced in a study of identical twins. TCRdb fed the 5' RACE reads into MiXCR, producing one record per CDR3 protein. The sample lists more than 1.5 million distinct CDR3 sequences; less than 40% were seen once. The sample was cord blood. These receptor sequences come from a newborn girl in good health.

V is TRBV28 and J is TRBJ1-1; D gene unclear. The CDR3 totals 13 residues. Trimming removed 5 bases at V and 4 bases at J, with 11 bases between. The V gene's germline CDR1 is MDHEN and CDR2 SYDVKM. CDR3 residues: CASSPLVGTEAFF. The CDR3, as DNA: TGTGCCAGCAGTCCCCTCGTGGGCACTGAAGCTTTCTTT.

This clonotype was observed at least ten times. This chain uses TRBV24-1 with TRBJ2-7; D is ambiguous. Trimming removed 2 bases at V and 7 bases at J, with 8 bases between. This CDR3 has 12 residues. CDR1 is KGHDR and CDR2 is SFDVKD in the germline V gene. CDR3 residues: CATSDWMGEQYF. The CDR3 DNA reads TGTGCCACCAGTGATTGGATGGGGGAGCAGTACTTC.

The chain's CDR3 is CASSYPGQGHYEQYF. The CDR3 DNA reads TGTGCCAGCAGCTACCCGGGACAGGGTCACTACGAGCAGTACTTC. The chain links TRBV3-1 to TRBJ2-7, with TRBD1 identical over 9 bases. This CDR3 spans 15 amino acids. The V and J ends lost 5 bases and 3 bases, in that order; junction bases with no gene match: 8. Germline assignment: CDR1 LGHDT and CDR2 YNNKEL (reference sequence).

This sequence joins TRBV6-9 and TRBJ2-7; maybe TRBD2 (5 bases). Germline CDR1 is MNHGY and CDR2 is SVAAGI. The CDR3 spans 16 residues. V was cut by 1 base and J by 3 bases, with 16 bases left in between. CDR3 bases: TGTGCCAGCAGTTATTGGACTCAGTCCCGACGCTACGAGCAGTACTTC. Amino acid sequence: CASSYWTQSRRYEQYF.

In its sample, this clonotype was seen many times. This chain joins TRBV4-2 and TRBJ2-1; 10 bases are a match to TRBD2. The CDR3 loop spans 14 amino acids. J was trimmed by 9 bases and V by 4 bases; bases with no gene match: 6. The germline V gene has CDR1 LGHNA and CDR2 YNFKEQ. CDR3 residues: CASSLASGGTEQFF. The CDR3 DNA sequence: TGTGCCAGCAGCCTGGCTAGCGGGGGAACTGAGCAGTTCTTC.

This chain uses TRBV4-1 with TRBJ2-7; TRBD1 aligns across 8 bases. Germline-derived CDR1 and CDR2 are MGHRA and YSYEKL. CDR3 length equals 15 residues. Germline trimming cut 6 bases from V and 4 bases from J; bases unmatched to any gene: 11. The CDR3 sequence: CASSRTRTGLYEQYF. CDR3 DNA: TGCGCCAGCAGTCGAACGCGGACAGGGCTTTACGAGCAGTACTTC.

The rearrangement links TRBV6-2 or TRBV6-3 to TRBJ1-2; D not certain. CDR1 is MNHEY and CDR2 is SVGEGT in the germline V gene. V shed 6 bases and J shed 10 bases, with 15 bases lying between them. This CDR3 spans 12 amino acids. CDR3 region: CASSRLSGSYTF. Here the CDR3 DNA reads TGTGCCAGCAGCAGACTCAGCGGTTCCTACACCTTC.

This clonotype was seen more than once but under ten times. The V and J genes are TRBV6-2 or TRBV6-3 and TRBJ2-2; 9 positions agree with TRBD1. This CDR3 has 16 residues. Germline-derived CDR1 and CDR2 are MNHEY and SVGEGT. V was clipped by 2 bases and J by 4 bases; unmatched bases: 5. CDR3 sequence: CASSYGTGGSTGELFF. CDR3 in DNA: TGTGCCAGCAGTTACGGTACAGGGGGCTCCACCGGGGAGCTGTTTTTT.

The V call is TRBV24-1, the J call TRBJ2-5; TRBD1 is a possible D gene (5 bases). CDR1 and CDR2 from the germline V gene are KGHDR and SFDVKD. V gave up 7 bases and J gave up 2 bases, with 7 bases separating them. There are 12 residues in the CDR3. CDR3 protein: CATRDKQETQYF. CDR3 sequence (DNA): TGTGCCACCAGGGACAAACAAGAGACCCAGTACTTC.

This clonotype was counted only a few times. The V and J genes are TRBV2 and TRBJ1-1; D might be TRBD1 (6 bases). Trimming removed 9 bases at V and 4 bases at J, with 24 bases between. The CDR3 extends over 16 amino acids. The germline gives CDR1 SNHLY, CDR2 FYNNEI. For the CDR3, the DNA is TGTGCCAGACCGGGACACCATTCCCCCTGGGGCACTGAAGCTTTCTTT. Translation: CARPGHHSPWGTEAFF.

A few counts support this clonotype. The genes are TRBV10-3 and TRBJ1-2, with a weak D call TRBD1 (6 bases). V lost 2 bases, J lost 2 bases, and 12 bases lay in between. Germline V gene sequence: CDR1 ENHRY, CDR2 SYGVKD. The CDR3 spans 15 residues. The CDR3 DNA is TGTGCCATCAGTGAGACCGGACAGTTCAACTATGGCTACACCTTC. This encodes CAISETGQFNYGYTF.

The sample holds one count of this clonotype. This chain connects TRBV3-1 to TRBJ2-3, with D perhaps matching TRBD2 (6 bases). This CDR3 is built from 16 residues. Germline assignment: CDR1 LGHDT and CDR2 YNNKEL (reference sequence). V lost 4 bases and J 4 bases, leaving 18 bases between the germline ends. CDR3 residues: CASSLTYPGLSDTQYF. The DNA for the CDR3 is TGTGCCAGCAGCCTCACGTACCCGGGACTTTCAGATACGCAGTATTTT.

The V and J genes are TRBV27 and TRBJ2-3; 8 bases line up with TRBD2. The CDR3 runs to 17 residues. Germline trimming cut 4 bases from V and 3 bases from J; bases unmatched to any gene: 12. The V gene's germline CDR1 is MNHEY and CDR2 SMNVEV (reference sequence). The CDR3: CASSSLYGRAPTDTQYF. The CDR3 coding sequence is TGTGCCAGCAGTTCCCTCTACGGGAGGGCCCCTACAGATACGCAGTATTTT.

V and J are TRBV28 and TRBJ2-2, with 7 bases matching TRBD2. The J segment lost 5 bases and the V segment lost 6 bases, leaving 12 bases of the junction unmatched. The V gene's germline CDR1 is MDHEN and CDR2 SYDVKM. The CDR3 has 16 residues. The CDR3 here is CASRPARQGGTGELFF. The CDR3, as DNA: TGTGCCAGCAGACCAGCGCGTCAGGGAGGGACCGGGGAGCTGTTTTTT.

This chain connects TRBV30 to TRBJ1-1; a weak D match, TRBD1 (6 bases). Germline V CDR1 and CDR2: GTSNPN, SVGIG (reference sequence). This CDR3 comprises 13 residues. Deletions cut 5 bases from V and 0 bases from J, with 10 bases between. CDR3 sequence reads: CAWGQNMNTEAFF. Here the CDR3 DNA reads TGTGCCTGGGGACAGAACATGAACACTGAAGCTTTCTTT.

This clonotype was counted only a few times. The gene calls are TRBV5-1 and TRBJ1-6, with D uncertain. This CDR3 is 15 amino acids long. V lost 0 bases to trimming and J lost 10 bases, with 14 bases between them. Germline-derived CDR1 and CDR2 are SGHRS and YFSETQ. The CDR3: CASSLDGRPSSPLHF. Here the CDR3 DNA reads TGCGCCAGCAGCTTGGATGGCAGGCCGTCCTCACCCCTCCACTTT.

This clonotype is a singleton in its sample. An end of the junction does not agree with germline; a read error may underlie this. The J gene is TRBJ1-6, the V gene TRBV28, with unresolved D. The CDR3 runs to 11 residues. The germline CDR1 and CDR2 sequences are MDHEN and SYDVKM. The CDR3 DNA is TGTGCCAGCAGGCTCAATTCACTCCTCCACTTT. Translated: CASRLNSLLHF.

The chain couples TRBV29-1 to TRBJ2-5; 8 positions agree with TRBD1. With the DNA end fitting TRBJ2-7 better, the J assignment may be wrong. Germline CDR1 SQVTM, CDR2 ANQGSEA. This CDR3 has 11 amino acids. As DNA, the CDR3 is TGCAGCGTTGGTGGGACAGGCGAGCAGTACTTC. The encoded protein is CSVGGTGEQYF.

The chain carries TRBV12-3 or TRBV12-4 and TRBJ2-4; D is perhaps TRBD1 or TRBD2 (5 bases each). The germline V and J ends were trimmed by 7 bases and 13 bases, with 23 bases remaining between them. The CDR3 extends over 14 amino acids. The DNA of the CDR3 is TGTGCCAGCACCTCCGGGACGGCACCTTACAAGCAGTACTTC. Translated, it gives CASTSGTAPYKQYF.

The V gene is TRBV7-8, the J gene TRBJ2-5; no firm D call. The CDR3 is made up of 17 amino acids. Germline values: CDR1 SGHVS, CDR2 FQNEAQ. V lost 2 bases and J 11 bases, leaving 27 bases between the germline ends. CDR3 in DNA: TGTGCCAGCAGCTTAAGGTTAGTGACGCCGGGCGCATTTGAGCAGTACTTC. Its protein product is CASSLRLVTPGAFEQYF.

The sample holds a few counts of this clonotype. This chain links TRBV20-1 with TRBJ2-1; 10 nucleotides match TRBD2. CDR3 length: 14 residues. J lost 9 bases, V lost 1 base, and 6 bases had no gene match. Germline CDR1 is DFQATT and CDR2 is SNEGSKA (reference sequence). CDR3 in amino acids: CSARGLAGVGEQFF. The CDR3 nucleotides are TGCAGTGCTAGAGGGCTAGCGGGGGTGGGTGAGCAGTTCTTC.

This clonotype was seen a handful of times. The DNA for the CDR3 is TGCGCCAGCAGCCAACCTCGGGAGGCTAACTATGGCTACACCTTC. Residues: CASSQPREANYGYTF. V gene TRBV4-1 combines with J gene TRBJ1-2; no firm D call. CDR1 is MGHRA and CDR2 is YSYEKL in the germline V gene. This CDR3 has 15 residues. Trimming left V 2 bases short and J 0 bases short, with 10 bases between.

The gene calls are TRBV4-2 and TRBJ2-5; D is unclear. The CDR3 is made up of 14 amino acids. V gave up 0 bases and J gave up 1 base, with 6 bases separating them. In germline, CDR1 is LGHNA, CDR2 YNFKEQ. This CDR3 is CASSQDWFQETQYF. The CDR3 DNA reads TGTGCCAGCAGCCAAGATTGGTTCCAAGAGACCCAGTACTTC.

This clonotype was seen a few times. J is TRBJ1-5 and V is TRBV27; no firm D call. Germline lookup yields CDR1 MNHEY and CDR2 SMNVEV (reference sequence). Trimming left V 5 bases short and J 0 bases short, with 14 bases between. CDR3 length equals 16 residues. CDR3 DNA: TGTGCCAGCAGTACTAGAGGTGCTTATAGCAATCAGCCCCAGCATTTT. This gives the protein CASSTRGAYSNQPQHF.

The table lists this clonotype with a few counts. The rearrangement joins TRBV9 to TRBJ1-2, with TRBD1 matching over 7 bases. V was clipped by 1 base and J by 7 bases; unmatched bases: 7. Germline lookup yields CDR1 SGDLS and CDR2 YYNGEE. The CDR3 runs to 14 residues. CDR3 nucleotides: TGTGCCAGCAGCGTACGACAGGGAAGTAGTGGCTACACCTTC. This sequence encodes CASSVRQGSSGYTF.

The chain carries TRBV6-5 and TRBJ2-1, with 7 bases fitting TRBD1. The CDR3 is 13 residues long. The V gene's germline CDR1 is MNHEY and CDR2 SVGAGI. With 7 bases clipped from V and 4 bases from J, the junction kept 4 bases outside the gene matches. In nucleotides, the CDR3 is TGTGCCAGCACCGGGACAGCTTACAATGAGCAGTTCTTC. Its translation: CASTGTAYNEQFF.

V gene TRBV6-2 or TRBV6-3 combines with J gene TRBJ2-4; D unclear. The better agreement between TRBJ2-7 and the DNA end casts doubt on the J call. Germline loops: CDR1 MNHEY, CDR2 SVGEGT. The CDR3 covers 13 residues. The CDR3 loop is CASSYRPGYEQYF. CDR3 nucleotides: TGTGCCAGCAGTTACCGCCCCGGGTACGAGCAGTACTTC.